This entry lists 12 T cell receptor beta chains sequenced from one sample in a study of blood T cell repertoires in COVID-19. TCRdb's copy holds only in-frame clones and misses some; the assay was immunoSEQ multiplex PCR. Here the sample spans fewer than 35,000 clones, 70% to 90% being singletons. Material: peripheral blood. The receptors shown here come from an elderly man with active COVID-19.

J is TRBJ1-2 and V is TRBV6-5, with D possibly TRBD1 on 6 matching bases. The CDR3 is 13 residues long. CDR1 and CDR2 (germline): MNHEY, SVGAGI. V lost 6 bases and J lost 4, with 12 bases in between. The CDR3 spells CASSPDSGYGYTF. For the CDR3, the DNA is TGTGCCAGCAGCCCGGACAGCGGCTATGGCTACACCTTC.

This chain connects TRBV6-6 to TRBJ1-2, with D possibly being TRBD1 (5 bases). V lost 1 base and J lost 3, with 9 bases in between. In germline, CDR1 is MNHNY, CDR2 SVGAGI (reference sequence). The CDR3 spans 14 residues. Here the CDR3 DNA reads TGTGCCAGCAGTTACTGGGGCTCCGACTATGGCTACACCTTC. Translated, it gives CASSYWGSDYGYTF.

CDR3 DNA sequence: TGTGCCAGCAGACCCGGGACAAATCCTTTGGAGACCCAGTACTTC. Its translation: CASRPGTNPLETQYF. V usage is TRBV28 and J usage is TRBJ2-5; a possible D gene is TRBD1 (6 bases). CDR3 size: 15 residues. Per germline, CDR1 MDHEN and CDR2 SYDVKM. V lost 6 bases and J lost 5, with 19 bases in between.

The CDR3 DNA is TGCGCCAGCAGCTTGCCCGGACTTTCCTACGAGCAGTACTTC. Encoded protein: CASSLPGLSYEQYF. The chain combines TRBV5-1 with TRBJ2-7, with a weak D call TRBD2 (5 bases). Germline assignment: CDR1 SGHRS and CDR2 YFSETQ. Trimming removed 1 base at V and 1 base at J, with 9 bases between. The CDR3 has 14 residues.

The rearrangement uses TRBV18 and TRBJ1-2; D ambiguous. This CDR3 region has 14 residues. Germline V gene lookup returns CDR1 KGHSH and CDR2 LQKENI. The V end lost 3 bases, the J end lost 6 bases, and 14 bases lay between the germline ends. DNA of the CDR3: TGTGCCAGCTCACCTGACGGGTGGGGAGATGGCTACACCTTC. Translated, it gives CASSPDGWGDGYTF.

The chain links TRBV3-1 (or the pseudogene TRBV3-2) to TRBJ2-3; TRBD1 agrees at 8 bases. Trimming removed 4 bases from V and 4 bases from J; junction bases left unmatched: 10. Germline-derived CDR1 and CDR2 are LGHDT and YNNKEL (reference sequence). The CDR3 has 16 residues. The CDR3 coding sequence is TGTGCCAGCAGCCGTTCGGGGACAGGTGGGGCAGATACGCAGTATTTT. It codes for CASSRSGTGGADTQYF.

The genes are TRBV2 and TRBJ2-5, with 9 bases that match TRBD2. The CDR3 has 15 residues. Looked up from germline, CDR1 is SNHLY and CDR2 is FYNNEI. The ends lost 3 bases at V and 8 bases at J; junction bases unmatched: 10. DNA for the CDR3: TGTGCCAGCAGTGATGGCGGGGGGGGTCAGGGAACCCAGTACTTC. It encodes CASSDGGGGQGTQYF.

CDR3 in DNA: TGTGCCAGCAGTGATGAGCAGGTTGGAAAGGAGACCCAGTACTTC. Amino acid sequence: CASSDEQVGKETQYF. The chain recombines TRBV2 with TRBJ2-5, with D unclear. The V end lost 3 bases, the J end lost 5 bases, and 16 bases lay between the germline ends. Germline V gene lookup returns CDR1 SNHLY and CDR2 FYNNEI. The CDR3 has 15 amino acids.

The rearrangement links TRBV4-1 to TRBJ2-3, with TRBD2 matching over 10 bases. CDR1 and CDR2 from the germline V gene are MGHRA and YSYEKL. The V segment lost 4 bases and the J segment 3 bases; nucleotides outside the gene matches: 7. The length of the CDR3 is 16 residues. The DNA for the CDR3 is TGCGCCAGCAGCCCTCAGACTAGCGGGTTTACAGATACGCAGTATTTT. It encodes CASSPQTSGFTDTQYF.

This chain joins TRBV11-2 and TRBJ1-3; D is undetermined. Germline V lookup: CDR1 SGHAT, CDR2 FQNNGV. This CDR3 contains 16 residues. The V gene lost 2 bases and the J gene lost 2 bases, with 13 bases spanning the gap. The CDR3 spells CASSLRADFAGNTIYF. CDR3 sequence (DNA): TGTGCCAGCAGCTTACGGGCGGACTTTGCTGGAAACACCATATATTTT.

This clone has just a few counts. This chain's CDR3 is CASSRGEVDEKLFF. The CDR3 region has the DNA TGCGCCAGCAGTCGCGGGGAGGTAGATGAAAAACTGTTTTTT. The chain recombines TRBV4-1 with TRBJ1-4; no reliable D call. The germline V and J ends were trimmed by 6 bases and 6 bases, with 14 bases remaining between them. CDR1 MGHRA and CDR2 YSYEKL come from the germline V gene. The CDR3 covers 14 residues.

The CDR3 DNA sequence: TGTGCCAGCACTAAGGGTCGTCGGGGGAATGAGCAGTTCTTC. Its protein product is CASTKGRRGNEQFF. V is TRBV6-5 and J is TRBJ2-1, with a weak D call TRBD2 (6 bases). Trimming pared 7 bases from V and 7 bases from J, leaving 17 bases between. CDR3 length equals 14 residues. Per the germline V gene, CDR1 is MNHEY and CDR2 is SVGAGI.